This TCR beta chain was retrieved from a study of T cell responses to AZD1222 COVID-19 vaccine. Study in general: Analyses pooled second doses at about 4 or about 12 weeks.

Points on this clone: Its target is not known.

Overall study findings and caveats: Among the donors, most were white British and more were female, and clonal diversity was possibly underestimated. Spike was spanned by vaccine-associated CD4 TCRs, with dominance at 160-218 and 743-854. Sampled repertoires all dated from after the peak T cell response.

The CDR3 runs to 14 residues. Germline CDR1 SGHAT, CDR2 FQDESV (reference sequence). The V end was cut by 5 bases, the J end by 6 bases, with 14 bases between. TCRdb's table, derived via immunoSEQ multiplex PCR, lists solely in-frame clones and lacks some. The sample includes approximately 120,000 clones, around 89% of them seen just once. The sequenced sample was peripheral blood, obtained on day 0 of AZD1222 vaccination. The TCR was taken from an adult in good health. The chain couples TRBV11-1 to TRBJ2-1; D call uncertain. The CDR3 loop reads CASSPTTALNEQFF. CDR3 in DNA: TGTGCCAGCAGCCCGACGACTGCACTCAATGAGCAGTTCTTC.